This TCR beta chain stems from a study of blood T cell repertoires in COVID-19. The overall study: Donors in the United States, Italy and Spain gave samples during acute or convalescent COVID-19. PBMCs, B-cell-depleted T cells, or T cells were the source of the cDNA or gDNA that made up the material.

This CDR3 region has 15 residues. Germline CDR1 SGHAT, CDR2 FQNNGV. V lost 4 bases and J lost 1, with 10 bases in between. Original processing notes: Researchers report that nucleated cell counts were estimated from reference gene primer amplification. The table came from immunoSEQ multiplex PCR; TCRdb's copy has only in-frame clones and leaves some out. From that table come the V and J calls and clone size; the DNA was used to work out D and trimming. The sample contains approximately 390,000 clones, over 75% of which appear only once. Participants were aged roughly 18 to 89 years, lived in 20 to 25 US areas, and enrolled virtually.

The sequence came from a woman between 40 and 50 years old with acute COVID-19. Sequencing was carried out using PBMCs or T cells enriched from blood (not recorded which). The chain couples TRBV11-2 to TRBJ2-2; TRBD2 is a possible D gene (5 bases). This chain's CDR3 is CASSSIRGNTGELFF. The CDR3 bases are TGTGCCAGCAGCTCCATTCGGGGGAACACCGGGGAGCTGTTTTTT.